This TCR beta chain is drawn from a study of cytomegalovirus exposure and HLA in healthy donors. As to this clone: Its antigen is currently unknown.

Study results and limitations: The authors enumerated over 150 TCR beta chains as linked to cytomegalovirus. High specificity and sensitivity for cytomegalovirus status were reported for the classifier.

In the PCR, 60 Vbeta and 13 Jbeta primers were used. Generated by immunoSEQ multiplex PCR, the TCRdb table keeps only in-frame clones and is missing some. The repertoire holds some 190,000 clones, with 77% as singletons. Germline CDR1 reads MDHEN; CDR2 reads SYDVKM. Trimming removed 6 bases at V and 6 bases at J, with 15 bases between. The CDR3 runs to 14 residues. The source material was PBMCs. This receptor was taken from a woman in her 30s in good health and CMV-seropositive. The chain employs TRBV28 and TRBJ1-5, with D uncertain. The CDR3: CASSTPGSAQPQHF. The CDR3, as DNA: TGTGCCAGCAGCACGCCGGGGAGCGCTCAGCCCCAGCATTTT.